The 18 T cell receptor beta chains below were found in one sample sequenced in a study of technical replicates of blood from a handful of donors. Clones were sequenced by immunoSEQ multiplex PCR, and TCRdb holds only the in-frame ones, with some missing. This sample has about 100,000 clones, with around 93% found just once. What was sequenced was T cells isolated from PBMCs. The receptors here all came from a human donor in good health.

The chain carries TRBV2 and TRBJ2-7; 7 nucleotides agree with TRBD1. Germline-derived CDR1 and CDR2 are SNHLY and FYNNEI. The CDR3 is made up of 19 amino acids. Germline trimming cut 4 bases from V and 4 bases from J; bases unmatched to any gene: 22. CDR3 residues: CASSGPDNGQDGAFYEQYF. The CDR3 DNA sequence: TGTGCCAGCAGTGGACCTGACAATGGACAGGACGGGGCGTTTTACGAGCAGTACTTC.

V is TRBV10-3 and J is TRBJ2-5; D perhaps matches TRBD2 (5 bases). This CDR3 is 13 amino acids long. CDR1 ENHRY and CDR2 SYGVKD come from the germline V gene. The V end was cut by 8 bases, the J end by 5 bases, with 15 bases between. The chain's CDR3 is CAIGPLSGETQYF. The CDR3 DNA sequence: TGTGCCATCGGGCCTTTGTCGGGGGAGACCCAGTACTTC.

The CDR3 DNA is TGTGCCAGCAGTGGACTGACTAGCGGGAGGGCCTTGGAGACCCAGTACTTC. The encoded protein is CASSGLTSGRALETQYF. The chain employs TRBV6-1 and TRBJ2-5, with 14 bases aligning to TRBD2. The CDR3 is 17 amino acids. Unmatched junction bases numbered 9, after V lost 4 bases and J lost 5 bases. Germline CDR1 is MNHNS and CDR2 is SASEGT.

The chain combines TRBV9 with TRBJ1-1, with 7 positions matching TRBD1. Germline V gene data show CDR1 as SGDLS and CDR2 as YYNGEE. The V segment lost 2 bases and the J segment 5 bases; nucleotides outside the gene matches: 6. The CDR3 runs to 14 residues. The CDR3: CASSVGDRVTEAFF. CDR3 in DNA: TGTGCCAGCAGCGTGGGTGACAGGGTAACTGAAGCTTTCTTT.

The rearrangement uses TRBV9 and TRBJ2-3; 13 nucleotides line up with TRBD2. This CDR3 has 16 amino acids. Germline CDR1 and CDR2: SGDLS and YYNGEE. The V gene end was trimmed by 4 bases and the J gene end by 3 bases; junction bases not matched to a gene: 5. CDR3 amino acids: CASSLGLAGATDTQYF. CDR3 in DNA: TGTGCCAGCAGCCTAGGACTAGCGGGAGCTACAGATACGCAGTATTTT.

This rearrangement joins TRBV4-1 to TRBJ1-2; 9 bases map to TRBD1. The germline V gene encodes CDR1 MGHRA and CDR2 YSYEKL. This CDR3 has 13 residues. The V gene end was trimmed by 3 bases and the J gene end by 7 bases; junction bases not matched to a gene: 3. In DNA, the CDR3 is TGCGCCAGCAGCCAGGGACAGGGTCCTGGCTACACCTTC. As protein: CASSQGQGPGYTF.

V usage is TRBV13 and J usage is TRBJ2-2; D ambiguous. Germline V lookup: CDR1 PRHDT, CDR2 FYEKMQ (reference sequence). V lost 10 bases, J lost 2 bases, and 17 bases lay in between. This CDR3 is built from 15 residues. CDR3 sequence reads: CATINNKINTGELFF. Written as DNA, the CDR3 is TGTGCCACCATTAACAACAAAATTAACACCGGGGAGCTGTTTTTT.

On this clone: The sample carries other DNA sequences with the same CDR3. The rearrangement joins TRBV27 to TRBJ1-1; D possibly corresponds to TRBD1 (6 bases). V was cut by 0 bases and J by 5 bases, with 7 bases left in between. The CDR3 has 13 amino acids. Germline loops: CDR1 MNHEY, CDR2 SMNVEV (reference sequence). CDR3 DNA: TGTGCCAGCAGTTTATCTAGGGGGACTGAAGCTTTCTTT. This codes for CASSLSRGTEAFF.

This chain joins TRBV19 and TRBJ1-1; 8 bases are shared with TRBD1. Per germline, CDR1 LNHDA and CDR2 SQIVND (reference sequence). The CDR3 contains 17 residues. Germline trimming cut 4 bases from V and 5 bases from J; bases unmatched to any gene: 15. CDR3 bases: TGTGCCAGTAGTACAATAGGTGACAGGGGAAAGGAGACTGAAGCTTTCTTT. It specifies CASSTIGDRGKETEAFF.

CDR3 sequence: CATSRGQGRSYEQFF. The DNA for the CDR3 is TGTGCCACCAGCAGAGGACAGGGGCGATCGTATGAGCAGTTCTTC. The chain recombines TRBV15 with TRBJ2-1, with 8 bases fitting TRBD1. The CDR3 runs to 15 residues. Germline values: CDR1 LNHNV, CDR2 YYDKDF (reference sequence). The trim removed 1 base at V and 8 bases at J, leaving 7 bases unmatched.

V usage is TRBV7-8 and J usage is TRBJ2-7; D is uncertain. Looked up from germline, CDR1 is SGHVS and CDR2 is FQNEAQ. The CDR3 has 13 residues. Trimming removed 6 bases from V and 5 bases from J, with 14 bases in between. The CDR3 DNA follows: TGTGCCAGCAGTTTTTGGCCGCCCGACGAGCAGTACTTC. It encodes CASSFWPPDEQYF.

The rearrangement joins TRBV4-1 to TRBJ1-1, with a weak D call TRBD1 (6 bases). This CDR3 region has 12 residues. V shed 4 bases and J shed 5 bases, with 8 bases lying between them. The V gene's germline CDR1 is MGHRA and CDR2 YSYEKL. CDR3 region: CASSRGGTEAFF. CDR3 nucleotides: TGCGCCAGCAGCCGAGGGGGAACTGAAGCTTTCTTT.

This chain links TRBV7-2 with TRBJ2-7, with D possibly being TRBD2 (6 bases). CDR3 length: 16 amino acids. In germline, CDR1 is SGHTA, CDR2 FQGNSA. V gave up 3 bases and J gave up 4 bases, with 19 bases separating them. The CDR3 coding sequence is TGTGCCAGCAGCTTCATTAGACTAGATGTAAGGTACGAGCAGTACTTC. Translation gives CASSFIRLDVRYEQYF.

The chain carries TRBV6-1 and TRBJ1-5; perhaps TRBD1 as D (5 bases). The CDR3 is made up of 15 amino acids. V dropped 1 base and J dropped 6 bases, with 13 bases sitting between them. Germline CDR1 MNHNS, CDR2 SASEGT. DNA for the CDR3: TGTGCCAGCAGTGAAGAGGGTACGGGGGGTCAGCCCCAGCATTTT. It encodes CASSEEGTGGQPQHF.

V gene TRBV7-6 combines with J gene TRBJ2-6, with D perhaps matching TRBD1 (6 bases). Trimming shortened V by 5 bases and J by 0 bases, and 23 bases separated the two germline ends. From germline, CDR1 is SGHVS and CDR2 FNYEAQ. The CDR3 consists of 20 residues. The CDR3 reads CASSRRPSGEVPSGANVLTF. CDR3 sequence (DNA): TGTGCCAGCAGCCGTCGCCCTTCAGGGGAAGTCCCCTCTGGGGCCAACGTCCTGACTTTC.

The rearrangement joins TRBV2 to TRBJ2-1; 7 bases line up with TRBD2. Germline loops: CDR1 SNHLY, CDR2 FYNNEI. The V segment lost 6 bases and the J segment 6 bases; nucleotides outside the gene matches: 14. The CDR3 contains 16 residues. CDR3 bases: TGTGCCAGCAGCCCCCGGGACTATGCCCTTTCCAATGAGCAGTTCTTC. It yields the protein CASSPRDYALSNEQFF.

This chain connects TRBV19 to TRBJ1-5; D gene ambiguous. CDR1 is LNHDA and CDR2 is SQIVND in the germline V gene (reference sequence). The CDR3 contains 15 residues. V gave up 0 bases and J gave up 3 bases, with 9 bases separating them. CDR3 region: CASSIDVTTNQPQHF. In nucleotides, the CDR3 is TGTGCCAGTAGTATAGATGTGACTACCAATCAGCCCCAGCATTTT.

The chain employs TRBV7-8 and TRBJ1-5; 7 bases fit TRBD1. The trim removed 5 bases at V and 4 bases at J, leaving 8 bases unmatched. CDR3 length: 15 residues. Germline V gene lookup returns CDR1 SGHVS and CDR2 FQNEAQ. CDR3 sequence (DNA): TGTGCCAGCAGCGGATTAACAGGGGCAAATCAGCCCCAGCATTTT. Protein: CASSGLTGANQPQHF.